This TCR beta chain derives from a study of T-cell reconstitution after alpha-beta-depleted transplantation in children. Using unique molecular identifiers, the investigators prepared the TCRbeta library. MiXCR was run by TCRdb on the PCR reads, yielding one entry per CDR3 protein. The profile shows about 470,000 distinct CDR3 sequences, roughly two fifths of them singletons. The CDR3 runs to 13 residues. The V gene's germline CDR1 is DFQATT and CDR2 SNEGSKA (reference sequence). V lost 6 bases to trimming and J lost 3 bases, with 15 bases between them. The chain is built from TRBV20-1 and TRBJ2-7; TRBD2 might be the D (5 bases). The sample in question was PBMCs, obtained before TCRalphabeta/CD19-depleted stem cell transplant. This clonotype was sampled from a girl aged 2-10 years with aplastic anemia, due to receive a stem cell transplant. CDR3 in amino acids: CSAINGVVYEQYF. The DNA for the CDR3 is TGCAGTGCAATCAACGGGGTTGTCTACGAGCAGTACTTC.